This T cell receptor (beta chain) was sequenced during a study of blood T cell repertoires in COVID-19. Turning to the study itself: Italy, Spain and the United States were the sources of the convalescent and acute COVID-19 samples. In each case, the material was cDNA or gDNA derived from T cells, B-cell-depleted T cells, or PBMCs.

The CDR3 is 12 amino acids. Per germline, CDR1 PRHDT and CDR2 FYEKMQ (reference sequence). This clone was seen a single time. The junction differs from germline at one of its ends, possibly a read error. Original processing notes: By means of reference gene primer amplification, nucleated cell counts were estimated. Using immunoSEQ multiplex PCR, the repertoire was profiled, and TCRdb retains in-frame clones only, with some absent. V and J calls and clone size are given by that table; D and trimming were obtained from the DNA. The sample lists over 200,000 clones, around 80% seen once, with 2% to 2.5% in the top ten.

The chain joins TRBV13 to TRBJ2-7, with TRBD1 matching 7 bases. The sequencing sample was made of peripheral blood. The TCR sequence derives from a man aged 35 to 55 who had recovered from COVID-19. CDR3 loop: CASSRDSYAQYF. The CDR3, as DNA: TGTGCCAGCAGCCGGGACAGTTACGCGCAGTACTTC.